The text below deals with one T cell receptor (beta chain). This sample is drawn from a study of blood T cells in healthy people across ages. This CDR3 region has 16 residues. V gave up 2 bases and J gave up 2 bases, with 10 bases separating them. Germline CDR1 is LNHNV and CDR2 is YYDKDF (reference sequence). Donors were systemically healthy Caucasian individuals from Russia aged roughly 6 to 95 years. Together with a sample-barcoded 5' primer, a J-beta primer mix was included in a second PCR lasting roughly 6 to 12 cycles. The study obtained at least 3 million CDR3-containing paired-end reads from every sample. In TCRdb, the 5' RACE reads were re-called with MiXCR into one record per CDR3 protein. The sample holds over 1,500,000 distinct CDR3 sequences, 49% seen once.

This clonotype was obtained from a woman between 35 and 50 years old in good health. The rearrangement links TRBV15 to TRBJ2-6, with a tentative D call TRBD1 (6 bases). Sequencing was carried out using blood. CDR3 sequence: CATSRRQAPGANVLTF. The CDR3 DNA sequence: TGTGCCACCAGCAGAAGACAGGCCCCTGGGGCCAACGTCCTGACTTTC.